These 21 T cell receptor beta chains share one sample of origin, sequenced in a study of Ad26.COV2.S vaccination and SARS-CoV-2 variants. TCRdb's table, derived via immunoSEQ multiplex PCR, lists solely in-frame clones and lacks some. This repertoire shows more than 350,000 clones, 90% found once; its top ten account for 10% to 15%. Treatment: some 20 received Ad26.COV2.S at low or high dose, single or two shots; 5 received placebo; per-sample allocation not given. On day 63 after the first injection, vaccine and placebo recipients gave samples. The source was peripheral blood, collected in a trial of Ad26.COV2.S vaccine versus placebo. Source of these receptors: a person aged 18 to 65 who received the Ad26.COV2.S COVID-19 vaccine or a placebo.

V and J are TRBV6-5 and TRBJ1-6; no firm D call. The V end was cut by 6 bases, the J end by 4 bases, with 10 bases between. Germline values: CDR1 MNHEY, CDR2 SVGAGI. The CDR3 has 14 amino acids. This CDR3 is CASSRVPYNSPLHF. DNA for the CDR3: TGTGCCAGCAGCCGGGTTCCTTATAATTCACCCCTCCACTTT.

CDR3: CASSLRSQGPYEQFF. The CDR3 coding sequence is TGTGCCAGCAGCTTAAGGAGTCAGGGGCCCTATGAGCAGTTCTTC. The chain recombines TRBV7-3 with TRBJ2-1, with D perhaps matching TRBD1 (6 bases). V shed 1 base and J shed 8 bases, with 15 bases lying between them. This CDR3 comprises 15 residues. Germline CDR1 reads SGHTA; CDR2 reads FQGTGA.

The chain employs TRBV19 and TRBJ1-2; 9 bases are shared with TRBD1. The V segment lost 6 bases and the J segment 3 bases; nucleotides outside the gene matches: 5. Germline assignment: CDR1 LNHDA and CDR2 SQIVND (reference sequence). This CDR3 contains 14 residues. In DNA form, the CDR3 reads TGTGCCAGTAGGGGGACAGGGTTCTACTATGGCTACACCTTC. As protein: CASRGTGFYYGYTF.

This chain links TRBV7-8 with TRBJ1-3, with D perhaps matching TRBD1 (5 bases). V was clipped by 4 bases and J by 1 base, with 11 bases between them. CDR1 and CDR2 (germline): SGHVS, FQNEAQ. CDR3 length: 15 residues. The CDR3 DNA reads TGTGCCAGCAGCTCCCAGAGACAGTCTGGAAACACCATATATTTT. Its translation is CASSSQRQSGNTIYF.

CDR3 sequence (DNA): TGTGCCAGCAGCCAAGTGGCCCTTTCGTGGAATGAGCAGTTCTTC. Its translation: CASSQVALSWNEQFF. This chain uses TRBV3-1 (or the pseudogene TRBV3-2) with TRBJ2-1; D uncertain. Trimming cost V 1 base and J 7 bases, with 14 bases left between them. The CDR3 is 15 residues long. The germline gives CDR1 LGHDT, CDR2 YNNKEL (reference sequence).

The chain combines TRBV5-1 with TRBJ2-5; D uncertain. CDR1 is SGHRS, CDR2 YFSETQ, per germline. There are 15 residues in the CDR3. V lost 2 bases and J 1 base, leaving 12 bases between the germline ends. The CDR3: CASSLASPAQETQYF. Here the CDR3 DNA reads TGCGCCAGCAGCTTAGCCTCGCCGGCCCAAGAGACCCAGTACTTC.

CDR3 DNA sequence: TGTGCCAGCAGTGCGTTGGGAGGCGAAAAACTGTTTTTT. Its translation is CASSALGGEKLFF. The chain uses TRBV5-4 and TRBJ1-4; D gene unclear. With 5 bases removed from V and 8 bases from J, the gap between germline ends came to 13 bases. The germline V gene has CDR1 SGHNT and CDR2 YYREEE (reference sequence). The CDR3 runs 13 residues.

J is TRBJ2-3 and V is TRBV4-3; 7 nucleotides line up with TRBD2. V lost 0 bases to trimming and J lost 0 bases; unmatched junction nucleotides: 6. From germline, CDR1 is LGHNA and CDR2 YSLEER. This CDR3 comprises 17 residues. The CDR3 loop is CASSQEAGGGSTDTQYF. CDR3 DNA: TGCGCCAGCAGCCAAGAAGCCGGCGGGGGAAGCACAGATACGCAGTATTTT.

The chain couples TRBV21-1 to TRBJ1-5; the D call TRBD1 from the table was never checked on the DNA. TRBV21-1 is a pseudogene. CDR3 length: 18 amino acids. Written as DNA, the CDR3 is TGTGCCAGCAGCAAAACCCCGAGTTGGGACAGGGGTGATCAGCCCCAGCATTTT. Translating it yields CASSKTPSWDRGDQPQHF.

The table lists this clone with a count of one. V and J are TRBV4-3 and TRBJ2-7; 10 bases fit TRBD1. Germline V gene data show CDR1 as LGHNA and CDR2 as YSLEER. V shed 4 bases, J shed 3 bases, and the junction held 6 bases outside the gene matches. CDR3 size: 15 residues. CDR3 loop: CASSPTTGGSYEQYF. In nucleotides, the CDR3 is TGCGCCAGCAGCCCAACGACAGGGGGCAGCTACGAGCAGTACTTC.

The chain is built from TRBV9 and TRBJ2-3; TRBD1 or TRBD2 may be the D gene (6 bases each). The CDR3 is made up of 16 amino acids. The V and J ends lost 2 bases and 3 bases respectively, with 16 bases between them. The V gene's germline CDR1 is SGDLS and CDR2 YYNGEE. CDR3 DNA sequence: TGTGCCAGCAGCGTGGCGGGGCAGGGGCTGACAGATACGCAGTATTTT. This gives the protein CASSVAGQGLTDTQYF. Looking up the rest from reference TRBV9 and TRBJ2-3 gives the full variable domain: DSGVTQTPKHLITATGQRVTLRCSPRSGDLSVYWYQQSLDQGLQFLIQYYNGEERAKGNILERFSAQQFPDLHSELNLSSLELGDSALYFCASSVAGQGLTDTQYFGPGTRLTVL.

The rearrangement uses TRBV6-2 or TRBV6-3 and TRBJ2-5, with D perhaps TRBD1 or TRBD2 (5 bases each). Trimming removed 5 bases from V and 3 bases from J, with 13 bases in between. Germline-derived CDR1 and CDR2 are MNHEY and SVGEGT. The CDR3 is made up of 14 amino acids. CDR3 bases: TGTGCCAGCAGTACCATGGTGGGGGAAGAGACCCAGTACTTC. Its protein product is CASSTMVGEETQYF.

The genes are TRBV6-5 and TRBJ1-5; D remains ambiguous. The germline CDR1 and CDR2 sequences are MNHEY and SVGAGI. The CDR3 is 14 residues long. Between the trimmed V and J ends, which lost 6 bases and 6 bases, there was a span of 15 bases. The CDR3 spells CASSVLGQSQPQHF. DNA of the CDR3: TGTGCCAGCAGCGTATTGGGCCAAAGTCAGCCCCAGCATTTT.

V is TRBV7-9 and J is TRBJ1-1; 10 bases line up with TRBD1. The germline V gene encodes CDR1 SEHNR and CDR2 FQNEAQ (reference sequence). The V and J ends lost 5 bases and 11 bases, in that order; junction bases with no gene match: 8. The CDR3 contains 13 residues. CDR3 loop: CASSQDRGRGAFF. CDR3 DNA sequence: TGTGCCAGCAGCCAAGACAGGGGGCGAGGGGCTTTCTTT.

The V gene is TRBV3-1 (or the pseudogene TRBV3-2), the J gene TRBJ1-1; no definite D call. The germline V and J ends were trimmed by 1 base and 1 base, with 10 bases remaining between them. Germline values: CDR1 LGHDT, CDR2 YNNKEL (reference sequence). The CDR3 extends over 15 amino acids. CDR3 sequence (DNA): TGTGCCAGCAGCCAAGTGGGAGGGAGGAACACTGAAGCTTTCTTT. This sequence encodes CASSQVGGRNTEAFF.

V gene TRBV23-1 combines with J gene TRBJ2-2; TRBD1 matches 7 bases. TRBV23-1 has ORF status, its function being uncertain. The CDR3 consists of 16 residues. V was clipped by 1 base and J by 0 bases; unmatched bases: 2. The CDR3 DNA follows: TGCGCCAGCAGTCAATACGGGACAGCGAACACCGGGGAGCTGTTTTTT. Protein sequence: CASSQYGTANTGELFF.

V and J are TRBV5-4 and TRBJ2-7; tentatively, D is TRBD2 (5 bases). V shed 2 bases and J shed 5 bases, with 11 bases lying between them. The length of the CDR3 is 13 residues. Germline-derived CDR1 and CDR2 are SGHNT and YYREEE (reference sequence). For the CDR3, the DNA is TGTGCCAGCAGCTTACCCCAGAGGGACGAGCAGTACTTC. Protein sequence: CASSLPQRDEQYF. The entire variable domain, with the rest obtained from reference TRBV5-4 and TRBJ2-7, is as follows: ETGVTQSPTHLIKTRGQQVTLRCSSQSGHNTVSWYQQALGQGPQFIFQYYREEENGRGNFPPRFSGLQFPNYSSELNVNALELDDSALYLCASSLPQRDEQYFGPGTRLTVT.

The chain couples TRBV28 to TRBJ2-3; no clear D gene. Deletions cut 7 bases from V and 4 bases from J, with 12 bases between. The CDR3 sequence is 13 residues long. Germline CDR1 reads MDHEN; CDR2 reads SYDVKM. The CDR3 sequence is CASNPRIADTQYF. In DNA, the CDR3 is TGTGCCAGCAACCCTCGAATCGCAGATACGCAGTATTTT.

The chain carries TRBV18 and TRBJ1-2; D unclear. From germline, CDR1 is KGHSH and CDR2 LQKENI. This CDR3 contains 13 residues. The ends were cut back, 3 bases at V and 5 bases at J, with 10 bases in the middle. DNA of the CDR3: TGTGCCAGCTCACCGAATGAAGGGTATGGCTACACCTTC. It is translated as CASSPNEGYGYTF. Full variable domain (remainder filled in from reference TRBV18 and TRBJ1-2): NAGVMQNPRHLVRRRGQEARLRCSPMKGHSHVYWYRQLPEEGLKFMVYLQKENIIDESGMPKERFSAEFPKEGPSILRIQQVVRGDSAAYFCASSPNEGYGYTFGSGTRLTVV.

This clone appeared once. V and J are TRBV28 and TRBJ2-1; a weak D match, TRBD1 (5 bases). V was clipped by 2 bases and J by 5 bases, with 7 bases between them. This CDR3 has 13 residues. Germline loops: CDR1 MDHEN, CDR2 SYDVKM. The CDR3: CASSLGAHNEQFF. Here the CDR3 DNA reads TGTGCCAGCAGTTTAGGGGCTCACAATGAGCAGTTCTTC.

This clone has only a few counts. Distinct nucleotide sequences in the sample also encode this CDR3. This chain joins TRBV13 and TRBJ2-7; 14 bases are shared with TRBD2. Germline V gene data show CDR1 as PRHDT and CDR2 as FYEKMQ (reference sequence). After removal of 5 bases from V and 3 bases from J, the junction contained 3 bases not matched to a gene. The CDR3 runs to 15 residues. The CDR3 nucleotides read TGTGCCAGCAGCCGCGGGACTAGCGGGAGCTACGAGCAGTACTTC. Its translation: CASSRGTSGSYEQYF.